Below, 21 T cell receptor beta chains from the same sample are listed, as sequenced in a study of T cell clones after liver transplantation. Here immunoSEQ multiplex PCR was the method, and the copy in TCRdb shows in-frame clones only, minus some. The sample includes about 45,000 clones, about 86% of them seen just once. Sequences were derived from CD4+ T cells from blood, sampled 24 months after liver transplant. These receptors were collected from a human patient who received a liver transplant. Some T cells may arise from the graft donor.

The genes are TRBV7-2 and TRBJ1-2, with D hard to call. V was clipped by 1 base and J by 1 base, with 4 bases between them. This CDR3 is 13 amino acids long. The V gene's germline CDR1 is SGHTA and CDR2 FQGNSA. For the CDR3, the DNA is TGTGCCAGCAGCTTAGGCGGTAACTATGGCTACACCTTC. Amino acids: CASSLGGNYGYTF.

CDR3 bases: TGTGCCAGCAGCTCATATCTCACCGGGGAGCTGTTTTTT. This translates into CASSSYLTGELFF. The chain is built from TRBV11-3 and TRBJ2-2; D gene ambiguous. The V gene lost 4 bases and the J gene lost 4 bases, with 7 bases spanning the gap. CDR3 length equals 13 residues. Germline loops: CDR1 SGHNT, CDR2 YENEEA.

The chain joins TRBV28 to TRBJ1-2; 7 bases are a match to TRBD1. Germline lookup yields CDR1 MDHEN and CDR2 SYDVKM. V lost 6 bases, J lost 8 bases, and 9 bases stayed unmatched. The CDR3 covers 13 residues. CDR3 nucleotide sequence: TGTGCCAGCAGCCCTGACAGGGTTCCCGGCTACACCTTC. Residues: CASSPDRVPGYTF.

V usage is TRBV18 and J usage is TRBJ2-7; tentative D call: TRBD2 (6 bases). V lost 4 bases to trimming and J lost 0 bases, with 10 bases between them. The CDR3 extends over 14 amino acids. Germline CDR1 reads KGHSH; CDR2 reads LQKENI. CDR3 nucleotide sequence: TGTGCCAGCTCACGGGACTCCGGCTCCTACGAGCAGTACTTC. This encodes CASSRDSGSYEQYF.

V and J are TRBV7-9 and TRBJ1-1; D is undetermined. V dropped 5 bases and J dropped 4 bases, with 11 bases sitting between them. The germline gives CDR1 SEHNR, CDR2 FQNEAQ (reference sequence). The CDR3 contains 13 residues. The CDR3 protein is CASSPRVGTEAFF. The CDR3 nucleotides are TGTGCCAGCAGCCCTCGGGTGGGCACTGAAGCTTTCTTT.

The CDR3 DNA reads TGTGCCAGCAGCTTAGTATTCAGGGACACTGAAGCTTTCTTT. Translating gives CASSLVFRDTEAFF. V is TRBV7-2 and J is TRBJ1-1, with D maybe TRBD1 (5 bases). The germline V gene encodes CDR1 SGHTA and CDR2 FQGNSA. V lost 1 base to trimming and J lost 3 bases, with 9 bases between them. This CDR3 is 14 amino acids long.

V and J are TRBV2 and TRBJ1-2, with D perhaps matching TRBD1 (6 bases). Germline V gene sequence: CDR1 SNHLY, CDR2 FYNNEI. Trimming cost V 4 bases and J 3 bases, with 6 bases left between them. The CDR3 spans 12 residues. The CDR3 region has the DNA TGTGCCAGCAGTGGGACAGACTATGGCTACACCTTC. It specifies CASSGTDYGYTF.

The CDR3 here is CASNPPGLSGANVLTF. The CDR3 DNA follows: TGTGCCAGCAACCCGCCAGGTCTCTCTGGGGCCAACGTCCTGACTTTC. V and J are TRBV19 and TRBJ2-6, with no clear D. The CDR3 loop spans 16 amino acids. Looked up from germline, CDR1 is LNHDA and CDR2 is SQIVND (reference sequence). Trimming shortened V by 9 bases and J by 0 bases, and 15 bases separated the two germline ends.

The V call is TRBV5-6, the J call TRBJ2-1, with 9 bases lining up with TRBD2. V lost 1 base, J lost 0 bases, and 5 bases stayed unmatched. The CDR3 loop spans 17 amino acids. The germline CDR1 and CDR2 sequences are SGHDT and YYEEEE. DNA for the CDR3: TGTGCCAGCAGCTTGTTTAGCGGGGGCAGCTCCTACAATGAGCAGTTCTTC. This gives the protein CASSLFSGGSSYNEQFF.

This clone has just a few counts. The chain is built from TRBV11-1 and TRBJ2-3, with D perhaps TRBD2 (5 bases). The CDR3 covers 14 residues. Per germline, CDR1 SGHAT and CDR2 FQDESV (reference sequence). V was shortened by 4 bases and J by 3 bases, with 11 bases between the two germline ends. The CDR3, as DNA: TGTGCCAGCAGCTCAGAGGGTTTGACAGATACGCAGTATTTT. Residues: CASSSEGLTDTQYF.

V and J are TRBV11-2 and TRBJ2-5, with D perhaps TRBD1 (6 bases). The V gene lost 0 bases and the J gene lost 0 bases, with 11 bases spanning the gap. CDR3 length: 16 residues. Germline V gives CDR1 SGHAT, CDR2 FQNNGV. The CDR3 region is CASSLDWTAYQETQYF. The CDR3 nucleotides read TGTGCCAGCAGCTTAGATTGGACAGCCTACCAAGAGACCCAGTACTTC.

In DNA, the CDR3 is TGTGCCAGCAGCCCGACGACTAGCGGCTCGCAGTACTTC. As protein: CASSPTTSGSQYF. This chain links TRBV11-3 with TRBJ2-7, with 9 bases that match TRBD2. V was clipped by 5 bases and J by 9 bases; unmatched bases: 8. The CDR3 is made up of 13 amino acids. Germline V gene sequence: CDR1 SGHNT, CDR2 YENEEA.

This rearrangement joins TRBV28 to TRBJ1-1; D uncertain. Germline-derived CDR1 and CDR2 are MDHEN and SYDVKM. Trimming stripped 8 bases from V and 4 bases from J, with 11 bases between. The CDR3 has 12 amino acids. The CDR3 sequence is CASAQGLTEAFF. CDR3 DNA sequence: TGTGCCAGCGCCCAAGGGCTCACTGAAGCTTTCTTT.

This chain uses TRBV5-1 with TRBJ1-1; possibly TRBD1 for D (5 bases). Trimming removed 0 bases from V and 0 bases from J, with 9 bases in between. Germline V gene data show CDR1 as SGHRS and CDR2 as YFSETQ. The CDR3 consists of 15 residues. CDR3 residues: CASSLVTDMNTEAFF. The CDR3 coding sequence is TGCGCCAGCAGCTTGGTAACGGACATGAACACTGAAGCTTTCTTT.

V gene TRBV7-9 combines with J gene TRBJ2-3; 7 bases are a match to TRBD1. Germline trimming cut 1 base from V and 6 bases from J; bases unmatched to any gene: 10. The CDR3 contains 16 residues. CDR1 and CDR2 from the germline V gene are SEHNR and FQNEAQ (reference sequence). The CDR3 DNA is TGTGCCAGCAGCTTAGGGACAGGTGGTCCCGGGGATACGCAGTATTTT. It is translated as CASSLGTGGPGDTQYF.

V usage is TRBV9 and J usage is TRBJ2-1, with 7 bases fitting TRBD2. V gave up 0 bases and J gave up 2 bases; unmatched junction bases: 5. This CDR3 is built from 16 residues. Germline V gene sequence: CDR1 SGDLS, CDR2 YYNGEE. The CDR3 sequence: CASSVEGGLAYNEQFF. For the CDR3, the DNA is TGTGCCAGCAGCGTAGAGGGAGGGTTAGCCTACAATGAGCAGTTCTTC. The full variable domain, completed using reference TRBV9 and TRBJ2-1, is DSGVTQTPKHLITATGQRVTLRCSPRSGDLSVYWYQQSLDQGLQFLIQYYNGEERAKGNILERFSAQQFPDLHSELNLSSLELGDSALYFCASSVEGGLAYNEQFFGPGTRLTVL.

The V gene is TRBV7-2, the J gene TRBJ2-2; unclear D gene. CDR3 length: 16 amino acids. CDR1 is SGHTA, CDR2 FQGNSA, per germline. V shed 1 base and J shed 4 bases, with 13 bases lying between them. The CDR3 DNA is TGTGCCAGCAGCTTAGTAGTGGGGTCATTCACCGGGGAGCTGTTTTTT. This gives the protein CASSLVVGSFTGELFF.

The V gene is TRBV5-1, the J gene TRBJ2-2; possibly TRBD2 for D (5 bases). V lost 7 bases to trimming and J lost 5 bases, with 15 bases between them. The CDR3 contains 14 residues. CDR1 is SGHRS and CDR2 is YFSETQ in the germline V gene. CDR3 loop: CASFKGVGTGELFF. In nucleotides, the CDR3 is TGCGCCAGCTTTAAGGGAGTGGGAACCGGGGAGCTGTTTTTT.

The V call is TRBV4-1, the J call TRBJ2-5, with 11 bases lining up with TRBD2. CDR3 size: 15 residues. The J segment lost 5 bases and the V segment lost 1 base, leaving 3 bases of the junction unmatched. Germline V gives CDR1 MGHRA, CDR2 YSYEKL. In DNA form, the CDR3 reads TGCGCCAGCAGCCAAGCTAGCGGGGGGATGGAGACCCAGTACTTC. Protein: CASSQASGGMETQYF.

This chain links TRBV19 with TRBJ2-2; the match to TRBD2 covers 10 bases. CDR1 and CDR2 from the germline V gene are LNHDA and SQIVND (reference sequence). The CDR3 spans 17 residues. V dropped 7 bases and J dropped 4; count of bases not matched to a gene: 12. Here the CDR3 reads CASKFMGSGRSTGELFF. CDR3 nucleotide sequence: TGTGCCAGTAAATTTATGGGTAGCGGGAGGTCCACCGGGGAGCTGTTTTTT.

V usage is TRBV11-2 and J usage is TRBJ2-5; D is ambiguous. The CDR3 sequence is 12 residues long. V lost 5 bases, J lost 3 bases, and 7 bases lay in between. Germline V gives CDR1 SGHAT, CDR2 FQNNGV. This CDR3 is CASSPGKETQYF. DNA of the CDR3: TGTGCCAGCAGCCCCGGAAAAGAGACCCAGTACTTC.